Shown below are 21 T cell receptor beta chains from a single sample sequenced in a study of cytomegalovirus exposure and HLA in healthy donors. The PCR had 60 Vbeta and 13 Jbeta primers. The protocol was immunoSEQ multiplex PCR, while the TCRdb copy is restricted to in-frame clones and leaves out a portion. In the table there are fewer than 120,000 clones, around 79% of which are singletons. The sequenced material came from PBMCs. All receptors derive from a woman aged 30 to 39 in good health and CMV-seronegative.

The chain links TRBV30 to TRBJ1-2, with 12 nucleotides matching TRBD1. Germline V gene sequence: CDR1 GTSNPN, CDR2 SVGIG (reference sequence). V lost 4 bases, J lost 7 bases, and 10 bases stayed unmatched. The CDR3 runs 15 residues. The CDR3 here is CAWTRTGTGGGGYTF. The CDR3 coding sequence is TGTGCCTGGACTCGTACCGGGACAGGGGGCGGTGGCTACACCTTC.

The CDR3 protein is CASSDGTSGGDTQYF. Written as DNA, the CDR3 is TGTGCCAGCAGTGACGGGACTAGCGGGGGAGATACGCAGTATTTT. This chain links TRBV6-4 with TRBJ2-3; TRBD2 matches 14 bases. CDR1 MRHNA and CDR2 SNTAGT come from the germline V gene. The J segment lost 5 bases and the V segment lost 2 bases, leaving 0 bases of the junction unmatched. There are 15 residues in the CDR3.

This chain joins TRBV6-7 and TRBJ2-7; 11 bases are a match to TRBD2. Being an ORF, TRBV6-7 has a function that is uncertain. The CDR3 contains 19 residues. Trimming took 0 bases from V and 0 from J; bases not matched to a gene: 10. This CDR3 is CASSYSNIPGLAASYEQYF. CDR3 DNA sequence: TGTGCCAGCAGTTACTCGAATATACCGGGACTAGCGGCCTCCTACGAGCAGTACTTC.

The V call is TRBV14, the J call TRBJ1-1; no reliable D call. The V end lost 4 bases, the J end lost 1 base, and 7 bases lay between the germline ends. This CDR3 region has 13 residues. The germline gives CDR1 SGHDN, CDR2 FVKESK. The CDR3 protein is CASSLSGNTEAFF. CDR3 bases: TGTGCCAGCAGCCTTTCAGGGAACACTGAAGCTTTCTTT. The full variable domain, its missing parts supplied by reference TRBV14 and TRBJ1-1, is EAGVTQFPSHSVIEKGQTVTLRCDPISGHDNLYWYRRVMGKEIKFLLHFVKESKQDESGMPNNRFLAERTGGTYSTLKVQPAELEDSGVYFCASSLSGNTEAFFGQGTRLTVV.

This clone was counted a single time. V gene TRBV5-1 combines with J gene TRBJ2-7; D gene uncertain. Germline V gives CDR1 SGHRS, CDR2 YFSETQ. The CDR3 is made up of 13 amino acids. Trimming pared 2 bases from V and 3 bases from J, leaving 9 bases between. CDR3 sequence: CASSFRESYEQYF. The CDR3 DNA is TGCGCCAGCAGCTTCCGAGAGAGCTACGAGCAGTACTTC. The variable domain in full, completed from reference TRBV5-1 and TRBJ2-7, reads KAGVTQTPRYLIKTRGQQVTLSCSPISGHRSVSWYQQTPGQGLQFLFEYFSETQRNKGNFPGRFSGRQFSNSRSEMNVSTLELGDSALYLCASSFRESYEQYFGPGTRLTVT.

CDR3 coding DNA: TGTGCCAGCAGCCCCCAGAACACTGAAGCTTTCTTT. Translation gives CASSPQNTEAFF. V is TRBV7-2 and J is TRBJ1-1; D is undetermined. Trimming left V 5 bases short and J 1 base short, with 5 bases between. CDR3 length equals 12 residues. CDR1 and CDR2 from the germline V gene are SGHTA and FQGNSA.

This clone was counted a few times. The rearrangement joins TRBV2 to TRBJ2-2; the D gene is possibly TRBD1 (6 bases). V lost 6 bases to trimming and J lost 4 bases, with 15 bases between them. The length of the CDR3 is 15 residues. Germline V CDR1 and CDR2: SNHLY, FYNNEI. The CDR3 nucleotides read TGTGCCAGCAGAGTGACAGGTCCGAGCACCGGGGAGCTGTTTTTT. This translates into CASRVTGPSTGELFF.

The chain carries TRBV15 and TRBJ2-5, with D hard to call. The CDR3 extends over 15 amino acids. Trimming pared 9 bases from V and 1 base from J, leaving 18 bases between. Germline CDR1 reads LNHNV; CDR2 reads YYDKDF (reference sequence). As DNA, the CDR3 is TGTGCCACTCGGTTAATGGCGGCCGCCCAAGAGACCCAGTACTTC. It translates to CATRLMAAAQETQYF.

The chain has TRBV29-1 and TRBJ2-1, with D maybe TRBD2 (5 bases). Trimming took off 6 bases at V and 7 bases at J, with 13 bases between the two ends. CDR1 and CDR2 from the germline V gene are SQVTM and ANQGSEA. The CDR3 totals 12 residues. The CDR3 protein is CSVRGHRNEQFF. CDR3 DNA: TGCAGCGTGCGCGGGCACCGGAATGAGCAGTTCTTC.

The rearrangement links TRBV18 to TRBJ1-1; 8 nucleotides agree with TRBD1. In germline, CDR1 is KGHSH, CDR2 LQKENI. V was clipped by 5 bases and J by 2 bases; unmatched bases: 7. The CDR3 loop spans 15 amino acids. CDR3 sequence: CASSRTGKGNTEAFF. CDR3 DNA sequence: TGTGCCAGCTCAAGGACAGGGAAAGGTAACACTGAAGCTTTCTTT.

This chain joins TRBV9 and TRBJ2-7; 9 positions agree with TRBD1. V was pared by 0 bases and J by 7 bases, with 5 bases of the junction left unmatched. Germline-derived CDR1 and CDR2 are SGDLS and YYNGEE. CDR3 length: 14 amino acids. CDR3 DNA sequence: TGTGCCAGCAGCGTAGAACAGGGGGCGGGAGAGCAGTACTTC. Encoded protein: CASSVEQGAGEQYF. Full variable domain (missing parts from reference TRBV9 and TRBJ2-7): DSGVTQTPKHLITATGQRVTLRCSPRSGDLSVYWYQQSLDQGLQFLIQYYNGEERAKGNILERFSAQQFPDLHSELNLSSLELGDSALYFCASSVEQGAGEQYFGPGTRLTVT.

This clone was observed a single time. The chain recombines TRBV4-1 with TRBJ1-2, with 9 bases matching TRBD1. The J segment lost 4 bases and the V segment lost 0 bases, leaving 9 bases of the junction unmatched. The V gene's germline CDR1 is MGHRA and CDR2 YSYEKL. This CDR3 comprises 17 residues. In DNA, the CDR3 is TGCGCCAGCAGCCAAGATCCCCGGGGACAGGGAGTCTATGGCTACACCTTC. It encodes CASSQDPRGQGVYGYTF.

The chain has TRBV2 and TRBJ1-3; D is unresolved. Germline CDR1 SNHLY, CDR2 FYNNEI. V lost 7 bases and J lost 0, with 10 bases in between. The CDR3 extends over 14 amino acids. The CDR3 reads CASKLGHSGNTIYF. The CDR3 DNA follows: TGTGCCAGCAAGCTGGGCCACTCTGGAAACACCATATATTTT.

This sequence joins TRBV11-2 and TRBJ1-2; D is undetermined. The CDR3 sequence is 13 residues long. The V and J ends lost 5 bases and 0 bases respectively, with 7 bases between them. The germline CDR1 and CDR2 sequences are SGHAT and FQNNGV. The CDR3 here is CASSQLANYGYTF. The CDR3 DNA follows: TGTGCCAGCAGCCAACTAGCTAACTATGGCTACACCTTC.

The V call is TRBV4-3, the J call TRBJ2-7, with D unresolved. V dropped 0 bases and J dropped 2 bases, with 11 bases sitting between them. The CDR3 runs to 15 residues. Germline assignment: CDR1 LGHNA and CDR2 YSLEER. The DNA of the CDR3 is TGCGCCAGCAGCCAAGATATCTGGCAGGCCTACGAGCAGTACTTC. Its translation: CASSQDIWQAYEQYF.

CDR3 region: CSVEVSLRGIDIDTQYF. Here the CDR3 DNA reads TGCAGCGTTGAAGTAAGTCTAAGGGGCATCGATATAGATACGCAGTATTTT. This sequence joins TRBV29-1 and TRBJ2-3; D is perhaps TRBD1 (5 bases). CDR1 SQVTM and CDR2 ANQGSEA come from the germline V gene. Trimming took 1 base from V and 5 from J, leaving 22 bases between them. The CDR3 totals 17 residues.

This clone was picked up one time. The CDR3 is CASSNRDGYTF. The CDR3 DNA is TGTGCCAGTAGTAACAGAGATGGCTACACCTTC. V and J are TRBV19 and TRBJ1-2; D is undetermined. The V gene's germline CDR1 is LNHDA and CDR2 SQIVND (reference sequence). V lost 4 bases and J 6 bases, leaving 6 bases between the germline ends. This CDR3 is built from 11 residues.

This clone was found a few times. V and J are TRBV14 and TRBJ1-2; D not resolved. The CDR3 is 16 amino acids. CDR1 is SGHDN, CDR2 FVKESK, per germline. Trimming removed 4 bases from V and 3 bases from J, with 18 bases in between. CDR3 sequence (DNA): TGTGCCAGCAGCCTCATGACATTTGGGAGGCACTATGGCTACACCTTC. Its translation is CASSLMTFGRHYGYTF.

CDR3 protein: CSVLTSGVYNEQFF. The CDR3, as DNA: TGCAGCGTCCTGACTAGCGGGGTCTACAATGAGCAGTTCTTC. The chain carries TRBV29-1 and TRBJ2-1, with 11 bases aligning to TRBD2. In germline, CDR1 is SQVTM, CDR2 ANQGSEA. With 6 bases clipped from V and 3 bases from J, the junction kept 4 bases outside the gene matches. The CDR3 is made up of 14 amino acids.

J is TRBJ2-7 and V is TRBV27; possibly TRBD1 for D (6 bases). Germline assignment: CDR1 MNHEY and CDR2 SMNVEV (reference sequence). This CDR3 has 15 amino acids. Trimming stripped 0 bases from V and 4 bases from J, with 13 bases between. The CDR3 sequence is CASSLSGTRRYEQYF. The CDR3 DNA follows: TGTGCCAGCAGTTTATCCGGGACAAGGCGATACGAGCAGTACTTC.

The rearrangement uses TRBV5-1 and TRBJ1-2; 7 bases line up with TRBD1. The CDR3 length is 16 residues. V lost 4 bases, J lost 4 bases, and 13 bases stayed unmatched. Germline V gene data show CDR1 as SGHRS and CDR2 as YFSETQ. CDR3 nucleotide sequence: TGCGCCAGCAGCCCGGGTCTGGGACAGACATCCTATGGCTACACCTTC. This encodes CASSPGLGQTSYGYTF.